The next 21 T cell receptor beta chains were all read from a single sample in a study of T cell responses to AZD1222 COVID-19 vaccine (dated by TCRdb to the early 2020s). What this sample's time point label stands for: baseline before first vaccination. Library construction relied on the immunoSEQ multiplex PCR assay. TCRdb took this table from immuneACCESS and kept in-frame rearrangements with V and J called. Such tables lack part of the clones; where checked against another copy, unresolved V genes explain under half of the gap, and the rest is unexplained. In all, the sample holds over 100,000 clones, and about 90% of those were seen once. The ten largest account for approximately 5.2% of the sample. This sample comprised peripheral blood, obtained on day 0 of AZD1222 vaccination. These receptors all come from an adult in good health.

The J gene is TRBJ2-1, the V gene TRBV5-4; D is possibly TRBD1 (5 bases). Germline CDR1 and CDR2: SGHNT and YYREEE (reference sequence). The CDR3 runs to 20 residues. Trimming cost V 0 bases and J 7 bases, with 29 bases left between them. CDR3 coding DNA: TGTGCCAGCAGCTTGGAAGGAAAGACAGCCCAAACCGCCACGGTAAATGAGCAGTTCTTC. Protein product: CASSLEGKTAQTATVNEQFF. The full variable domain, rest sourced from reference TRBV5-4 and TRBJ2-1, is ETGVTQSPTHLIKTRGQQVTLRCSSQSGHNTVSWYQQALGQGPQFIFQYYREEENGRGNFPPRFSGLQFPNYSSELNVNALELDDSALYLCASSLEGKTAQTATVNEQFFGPGTRLTVL.

V gene TRBV24-1 combines with J gene TRBJ2-7, with TRBD2 as a possible D gene (6 bases). CDR3 length: 15 residues. V lost 0 bases and J lost 1, with 9 bases in between. Germline CDR1 KGHDR, CDR2 SFDVKD. Here the CDR3 reads CATSDLRGSSYEQYF. For the CDR3, the DNA is TGTGCCACCAGTGATTTGCGGGGGTCTTCCTACGAGCAGTACTTC.

The chain employs TRBV7-2 and TRBJ1-5; D gene uncertain. Looked up from germline, CDR1 is SGHTA and CDR2 is FQGNSA. This CDR3 has 13 amino acids. Trimming removed 4 bases from V and 2 bases from J, with 6 bases in between. The CDR3 sequence is CASSSKGNQPQHF. For the CDR3, the DNA is TGTGCCAGCAGCTCCAAGGGCAATCAGCCCCAGCATTTT. Filled out from reference TRBV7-2 and TRBJ1-5, the complete variable domain reads GAGVSQSPSNKVTEKGKDVELRCDPISGHTALYWYRQSLGQGLEFLIYFQGNSAPDKSGLPSDRFSAERTGGSVSTLTIQRTQQEDSAVYLCASSSKGNQPQHFGDGTRLSIL.

The chain joins TRBV15 to TRBJ1-2; a possible D gene is TRBD1 (5 bases). Germline CDR1 LNHNV, CDR2 YYDKDF (reference sequence). The CDR3 length is 16 residues. V was pared by 2 bases and J by 8 bases, with 21 bases between. This chain's CDR3 is CATSRIDSARAGGYTF. The CDR3 nucleotides are TGTGCCACCAGCAGAATAGATAGTGCGAGGGCAGGGGGCTACACCTTC.

The V call is TRBV30, the J call TRBJ1-3, with D perhaps matching TRBD1 (5 bases). V shed 0 bases and J shed 1 base, with 13 bases lying between them. The CDR3 runs 16 residues. Germline loops: CDR1 GTSNPN, CDR2 SVGIG (reference sequence). DNA for the CDR3: TGTGCCTGGAGTGTAGAGAGGCAGGGATCTGGAAACACCATATATTTT. Translated, it gives CAWSVERQGSGNTIYF.

The gene calls are TRBV28 and TRBJ1-6; 12 bases are shared with TRBD1. The CDR3 has 18 residues. With V trimmed by 6 bases and J by 5 bases, 11 bases remained unmatched. CDR1 is MDHEN, CDR2 SYDVKM, per germline. CDR3 residues: CASREPGQGASNNSPLHF. For the CDR3, the DNA is TGTGCCAGCAGGGAACCGGGACAGGGGGCGAGTAATAATTCACCCCTCCACTTT.

V gene TRBV18 combines with J gene TRBJ2-1; D not resolved. Germline V lookup: CDR1 KGHSH, CDR2 LQKENI. The CDR3 is 14 residues long. Trimming removed 3 bases from V and 9 bases from J, with 15 bases in between. CDR3 coding DNA: TGTGCCAGCTCACCCAGCCTAGATCTCGGTGAGCAGTTCTTC. This gives the protein CASSPSLDLGEQFF.

The rearrangement joins TRBV11-2 to TRBJ2-1; 12 bases align to TRBD2. With 4 bases clipped from V and 15 bases from J, the junction kept 7 bases outside the gene matches. The germline gives CDR1 SGHAT, CDR2 FQNNGV. The CDR3 is 13 amino acids. The CDR3 DNA reads as TGTGCCAGCAGCTATGGACTAGCGGGATCTGGGTTCTTC. Protein sequence: CASSYGLAGSGFF.

V gene TRBV23-1 combines with J gene TRBJ2-7; 7 nucleotides match TRBD1. TRBV23-1 is identified as an open reading frame with a role that is uncertain. Trimming cost V 0 bases and J 3 bases; bases outside gene matches: 2. The CDR3 runs 14 residues. The CDR3 is CASSQSDRLYEQYF. The DNA of the CDR3 is TGCGCCAGCAGTCAATCGGACAGGCTCTACGAGCAGTACTTC.

This clone appeared once. The gene calls are TRBV28 and TRBJ1-5; 8 bases agree with TRBD1. The CDR3 length is 14 residues. Trimming removed 5 bases from V and 7 bases from J; junction bases left unmatched: 7. The germline V gene has CDR1 MDHEN and CDR2 SYDVKM. CDR3 DNA sequence: TGTGCCAGCAGTCCTTACAGGGGGGACCAGCCCCAGCATTTT. Encoded protein: CASSPYRGDQPQHF.

The gene calls are TRBV5-6 and TRBJ1-1; no reliable D call. Germline V CDR1 and CDR2: SGHDT, YYEEEE. Trimming pared 4 bases from V and 0 bases from J, leaving 16 bases between. This CDR3 has 16 amino acids. CDR3 in DNA: TGTGCCAGCAGCAGGTCCCGGGGTTCTATGAACACTGAAGCTTTCTTT. Translated, it gives CASSRSRGSMNTEAFF.

The chain carries TRBV5-8 and TRBJ1-1, with D tentatively TRBD1 (6 bases). V was clipped by 6 bases and J by 4 bases, with 13 bases between them. The CDR3 is 13 amino acids. The V gene's germline CDR1 is SGHTS and CDR2 YDEGEE. The chain's CDR3 is CASTRRGGTEAFF. In nucleotides, the CDR3 is TGTGCCAGCACCCGGCGAGGGGGCACTGAAGCTTTCTTT.

J is TRBJ2-3 and V is TRBV10-2; D gene uncertain. The CDR3 length is 12 residues. Germline values: CDR1 WSHSY, CDR2 SAAADI. V was clipped by 3 bases and J by 2 bases, with 3 bases between them. The CDR3 protein is CASSEPTDTQYF. The CDR3 region has the DNA TGCGCCAGCAGTGAACCCACAGATACGCAGTATTTT.

DNA of the CDR3: TGCGCCAGCAGCGTCCGACAGGTGGAAGATACGCAGTATTTT. Translation gives CASSVRQVEDTQYF. J is TRBJ2-3 and V is TRBV5-1, with D perhaps TRBD1 (6 bases). Trimming cost V 4 bases and J 5 bases, with 14 bases left between them. The CDR3 contains 14 residues. CDR1 is SGHRS, CDR2 YFSETQ, per germline.

The chain combines TRBV7-2 with TRBJ2-5; 8 bases align to TRBD1. The trim removed 4 bases at V and 5 bases at J, leaving 9 bases unmatched. The CDR3 contains 15 residues. CDR1 SGHTA and CDR2 FQGNSA come from the germline V gene. CDR3 bases: TGTGCCAGCAGCTCCGAGACAGGGGCGGGGGAGACCCAGTACTTC. It specifies CASSSETGAGETQYF. The variable domain in full, with the rest retrieved from reference TRBV7-2 and TRBJ2-5, is GAGVSQSPSNKVTEKGKDVELRCDPISGHTALYWYRQSLGQGLEFLIYFQGNSAPDKSGLPSDRFSAERTGGSVSTLTIQRTQQEDSAVYLCASSSETGAGETQYFGPGTRLLVL.

The gene calls are TRBV28 and TRBJ2-7; 8 bases are shared with TRBD2. Per the germline V gene, CDR1 is MDHEN and CDR2 is SYDVKM. J gave up 0 bases and V 2 bases, and 6 bases lay outside the gene matches. The CDR3 has 16 residues. Here the CDR3 reads CASSLEGLVSSYEQYF. DNA of the CDR3: TGTGCCAGCAGTTTAGAGGGACTAGTGAGCTCCTACGAGCAGTACTTC.

V usage is TRBV9 and J usage is TRBJ1-1; D is perhaps TRBD1 (6 bases). V lost 2 bases and J 2 bases, leaving 13 bases between the germline ends. CDR1 SGDLS and CDR2 YYNGEE come from the germline V gene. The CDR3 is made up of 15 amino acids. The CDR3, as DNA: TGTGCCAGCAGCGTTGGAGACAGGTTAAACACTGAAGCTTTCTTT. Its protein is CASSVGDRLNTEAFF.

This chain joins TRBV28 and TRBJ1-1; D is undetermined. The germline CDR1 and CDR2 sequences are MDHEN and SYDVKM. V shed 6 bases and J shed 5 bases, with 10 bases lying between them. The CDR3 has 12 amino acids. This chain's CDR3 is CASSRGFTEAFF. The CDR3 region has the DNA TGTGCCAGCAGCCGAGGGTTTACTGAAGCTTTCTTT.

V is TRBV10-3 and J is TRBJ1-2; D unclear. The CDR3 runs 13 residues. Germline V lookup: CDR1 ENHRY, CDR2 SYGVKD. The V and J ends lost 6 bases and 0 bases respectively, with 8 bases between them. CDR3 loop: CAIRAITNYGYTF. DNA of the CDR3: TGTGCCATCAGGGCTATTACTAACTATGGCTACACCTTC.

This clone occurred once. The chain recombines TRBV29-1 with TRBJ1-3; the D gene is possibly TRBD1 (6 bases). The CDR3 is made up of 14 amino acids. The germline V gene encodes CDR1 SQVTM and CDR2 ANQGSEA. The ends were cut back, 7 bases at V and 0 bases at J, with 13 bases in the middle. The DNA for the CDR3 is TGCAGCGCCGGGACACCGAGCTCTGGAAACACCATATATTTT. Its translation is CSAGTPSSGNTIYF.

This clone was detected many times. The chain combines TRBV5-4 with TRBJ2-6, with D possibly TRBD2 on 5 matching bases. This CDR3 contains 13 residues. The germline gives CDR1 SGHNT, CDR2 YYREEE (reference sequence). V shed 1 base and J shed 9 bases, with 8 bases lying between them. The CDR3 DNA follows: TGTGCCAGCAGCTTGTCTGGACTCAACGTCCTGACTTTC. This codes for CASSLSGLNVLTF.